This T cell receptor (beta chain) originates from a study of response to subunit inactivated influenza vaccine. Overall study findings and caveats: With each seasonal influenza vaccination, the authors suggested, few new T cells are recruited.

Regarding this clonotype: The antigen remains unidentified.

TCRdb recomputed calls from the RT-PCR reads with MiXCR, one row per CDR3 protein. The sample lists 800,000 to 1,000,000 distinct CDR3 sequences, less than 25% occurring once. The sequence derives from a man aged 45-65 years who received an inactivated influenza vaccine. The sample consisted of PBMCs from blood, taken roughly 5 days after vaccination.

The CDR3 region is CASSKARLFQETQYF. The CDR3, as DNA: TGTGCCAGCAGCAAAGCTCGTCTTTTTCAAGAGACCCAGTACTTC. This chain joins TRBV21-1 and TRBJ2-5. TRBV21-1 is annotated as a pseudogene. This CDR3 has 15 amino acids.